This is a list of T cell receptor beta chains from one sample in a study of CD8+ T cells in alopecia areata. Using immunoSEQ multiplex PCR, the repertoire was profiled, and TCRdb retains in-frame clones only, with some absent. This sample has under 95,000 clones, with just over 70% found just once. The material sequenced was CD8+ T cells sorted from blood, taken at approximately week 45, from a patient treated with tofacitinib. Receptors originate from a human donor with alopecia areata. CDR3s include the opening cysteine and the closing phenylalanine or tryptophan. A D gene is named only where the DNA matches it firmly. The size field is filled for only some rows; it gives once, few, many or a size class.

d_gene: NA; j_gene: TRBJ2-7; v_gene: TRBV30; abundance: NA; len: 11; CDR3nt: TGTGCCTGGAGTGCAAGCTACGAGCAGTACTTC; CDR3aa: CAWSASYEQYF
d_gene: TRBD2; j_gene: TRBJ2-1; v_gene: TRBV7-9; abundance: NA; len: 16; CDR3nt: TGTGCCAGCAGCCCACTGACTAGCGGGGGATACAATGAGCAGTTCTTC; CDR3aa: CASSPLTSGGYNEQFF
d_gene: NA; j_gene: TRBJ2-7; v_gene: TRBV21-1; abundance: NA; len: 13; CDR3nt: TGTGCCAGCAGCAAAGGAGAAGGTACAGGGCAGTACTTC; CDR3aa: CASSKGEGTGQYF
d_gene: NA; j_gene: TRBJ2-3; v_gene: TRBV7-2; abundance: NA; len: 13; CDR3nt: TGTGCCAGCAGCTTAGACCCTCCTTTTATGCAGTATTTT; CDR3aa: CASSLDPPFMQYF
d_gene: NA; j_gene: TRBJ1-5; v_gene: TRBV7-9; abundance: NA; len: 12; CDR3nt: TGTGCCAGCAGCAACGGAGATCAGCCCCAGCATTTT; CDR3aa: CASSNGDQPQHF
d_gene: NA; j_gene: TRBJ2-2; v_gene: TRBV4-3; abundance: NA; len: 16; CDR3nt: TGCGCCAGCAGCCAAGATTGGACTCCTAACACCGGGGAGCTGTTTTTT; CDR3aa: CASSQDWTPNTGELFF
d_gene: NA; j_gene: TRBJ1-4; v_gene: TRBV4-3; abundance: NA; len: 15; CDR3nt: TGCGCCAGCACAGAAAGTCGGGGAAGTGAAGAAAAACTGTTTTTT; CDR3aa: CASTESRGSEEKLFF
d_gene: TRBD2; j_gene: TRBJ2-1; v_gene: TRBV10-3; abundance: few; len: 13; CDR3nt: TGTGCCATCAGTGAGGCCCTAGCGGGTGAGCAGTTCTTC; CDR3aa: CAISEALAGEQFF
d_gene: TRBD2; j_gene: TRBJ2-5; v_gene: TRBV29-1; abundance: NA; len: 15; CDR3nt: TGCAGCGTTGAAGATCTAGCGGGGGCCCAAGAGACCCAGTACTTC; CDR3aa: CSVEDLAGAQETQYF
d_gene: TRBD2; j_gene: TRBJ2-1; v_gene: TRBV29-1; abundance: NA; len: 17; CDR3nt: TGCAGCGTTGTCGATCCTCTAGCGGCCTCTTCCTACAATGAGCAGTTCTTC; CDR3aa: CSVVDPLAASSYNEQFF
d_gene: TRBD1; j_gene: TRBJ2-7; v_gene: TRBV7-2; abundance: NA; len: 15; CDR3nt: TGTGCCAGCAGCCCCTCCGGGACAGGGACCTACGAGCAGTACTTC; CDR3aa: CASSPSGTGTYEQYF
d_gene: NA; j_gene: TRBJ2-3; v_gene: TRBV29-1; abundance: NA; len: 14; CDR3nt: TGCAGCGTTGAAAAGCCCCTATTGCGAGATACGCAGTATTTT; CDR3aa: CSVEKPLLRDTQYF
d_gene: NA; j_gene: TRBJ2-7; v_gene: TRBV11-2; abundance: NA; len: 12; CDR3nt: TGTGCCAGCAGTTGGAGCACCTACGAGCAGTACTTC; CDR3aa: CASSWSTYEQYF
d_gene: NA; j_gene: TRBJ1-1; v_gene: TRBV2; abundance: NA; len: 13; CDR3nt: TGTGCCAGCAGTGAACTGTGGTACACTGAAGCTTTCTTT; CDR3aa: CASSELWYTEAFF
d_gene: NA; j_gene: TRBJ1-1; v_gene: TRBV6-4; abundance: NA; len: 13; CDR3nt: TGTGCCAGCAGTGTGGGGGTGAACACTGAAGCTTTCTTT; CDR3aa: CASSVGVNTEAFF
d_gene: NA; j_gene: TRBJ2-7; v_gene: TRBV9; abundance: NA; len: 14; CDR3nt: TGTGCCAGCAGCGAACGGGACACCCCCTACGAGCAGTACTTC; CDR3aa: CASSERDTPYEQYF
d_gene: NA; j_gene: TRBJ2-7; v_gene: TRBV29-1; abundance: NA; len: 12; CDR3nt: TGCAGCGTTGACGCAGGGGACTACGAGCAGTACTTC; CDR3aa: CSVDAGDYEQYF
d_gene: NA; j_gene: TRBJ2-7; v_gene: TRBV4-3; abundance: few; len: 15; CDR3nt: TGCGCCAGCAGCCAAGACGTGGAGGCAGGCTACGAGCAGTACTTC; CDR3aa: CASSQDVEAGYEQYF